This note documents a single TCR beta chain sequence. Its specificity is unknown. Tumor samples were obtained before definitive surgery or chemotherapy. These data belong to a study of high-grade serous ovarian cancer treatment subgroups. Study details: Each sample yielded on average 7,494 unique TCR beta rearrangements from 14,000 or so reads.

Sequencing was performed with immunoSEQ multiplex PCR; in TCRdb, only in-frame clones are kept and a portion is missing. Of under 5,500 clones in the sample, approximately 76% were seen once. General study findings and limits: TCR relatedness rose with neoantigen level and trended with mutation load. Same-patient tumor repertoires overlapped at roughly 0.095 to 0.79; different patients barely overlapped. These tumor repertoires lack spatial information from bulk sequencing.

The V gene's germline CDR1 is MNHEY and CDR2 SVGAGI. The length of the CDR3 is 15 residues. Trimming pared 7 bases from V and 0 bases from J, leaving 10 bases between. This TCR was sampled from a human donor with high-grade serous ovarian cancer. The chain employs TRBV6-5 and TRBJ1-6; D remains unclear. The material sequenced was tumor tissue. CDR3: CASKMESSYNSPLHF. In nucleotides, the CDR3 is TGTGCCAGCAAGATGGAAAGCTCCTATAATTCACCCCTCCACTTT.